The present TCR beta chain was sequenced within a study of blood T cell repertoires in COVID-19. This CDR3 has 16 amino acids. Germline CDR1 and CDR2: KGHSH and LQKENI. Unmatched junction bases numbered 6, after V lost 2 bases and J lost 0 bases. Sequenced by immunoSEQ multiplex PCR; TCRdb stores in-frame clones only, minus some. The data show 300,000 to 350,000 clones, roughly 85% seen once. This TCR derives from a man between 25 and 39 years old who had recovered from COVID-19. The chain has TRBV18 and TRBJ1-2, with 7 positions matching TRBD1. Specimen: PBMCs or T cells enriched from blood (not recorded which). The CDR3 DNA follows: TGTGCCAGCTCACCAGTACAGGGGCCGACTAACTATGGCTACACCTTC. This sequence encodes CASSPVQGPTNYGYTF. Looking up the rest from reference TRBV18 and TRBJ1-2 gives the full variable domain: NAGVMQNPRHLVRRRGQEARLRCSPMKGHSHVYWYRQLPEEGLKFMVYLQKENIIDESGMPKERFSAEFPKEGPSILRIQQVVRGDSAAYFCASSPVQGPTNYGYTFGSGTRLTVV.